Listed below are T cell receptor beta chains from one sample, sequenced in a study of blood T cell repertoires in COVID-19. Using immunoSEQ multiplex PCR, the repertoire was profiled, and TCRdb retains in-frame clones only, with some absent. Of about 140,000 clones detected, over 70% appear once; the ten largest clones hold over 9%. The sequencing sample was made of PBMCs or T cells enriched from blood (not recorded which). The receptors were gathered from a man in his sixties who had recovered from COVID-19. Both conserved end residues are part of each CDR3. Fields, in order: CDR3 length, V gene, clone size, D gene, J gene, CDR3 protein, CDR3 DNA. D genes are given only for firm matches. Not every row has a clone size; where given, it reads once, few, many or a size class.

14	TRBV18	-	-	TRBJ2-3	CASSPRRETDTQYF	TGTGCCAGCTCACCCCGCAGGGAAACAGATACGCAGTATTTT
16	TRBV10-3	-	TRBD2	TRBJ2-5	CATSTSGAGPQETQYF	TGTGCCACCAGTACCTCCGGAGCGGGGCCCCAAGAGACCCAGTACTTC
14	TRBV5-4	-	-	TRBJ1-2	CASSPGSGDYGYTF	TGTGCCAGCAGCCCCGGATCGGGTGACTATGGCTACACCTTC
14	TRBV28	-	-	TRBJ1-5	CASSALRGEQPQHF	TGTGCCAGCAGTGCCCTCAGGGGCGAACAGCCCCAGCATTTT
13	TRBV30	few	-	TRBJ1-1	CAWSRGGGTEAFF	TGTGCCTGGAGCAGGGGTGGCGGCACTGAAGCTTTCTTT
14	TRBV19	once	TRBD1	TRBJ1-1	CASSPTGAGSEAFF	TGTGCCAGTAGTCCGACAGGGGCGGGGTCTGAAGCTTTCTTT
13	TRBV2	once	-	TRBJ2-5	CASSGDYQETQYF	TGTGCCAGCAGTGGGGACTACCAAGAGACCCAGTACTTC
15	TRBV5-4	few	TRBD2	TRBJ2-7	CASSQTSGSVHEQYF	TGTGCCAGCAGCCAAACTAGCGGTAGTGTCCACGAGCAGTACTTC
14	TRBV2	-	-	TRBJ1-3	CASRPQGPGNTIYF	TGTGCCAGCAGACCACAGGGCCCTGGAAACACCATATATTTT
15	TRBV9	-	-	TRBJ2-1	CASSVRDLSYNEQFF	TGTGCCAGCAGCGTCCGGGACTTATCCTACAATGAGCAGTTCTTC
15	TRBV21-1	-	-	TRBJ2-7	CASSKGGSGAYEQYF	TGTGCCAGCAGCAAAGGGGGTTCGGGGGCCTACGAGCAGTACTTC
14	TRBV15	-	-	TRBJ1-4	CATSHRGGNEKLFF	TGTGCCACCAGCCACCGGGGGGGCAATGAAAAACTGTTTTTT
14	TRBV27	-	-	TRBJ1-3	CASSPGRGGNTIYF	TGTGCCAGCAGTCCAGGTCGGGGAGGAAACACCATATATTTT
14	TRBV28	-	TRBD1	TRBJ1-5	CASKRGLSNQPQHF	TGTGCCAGCAAGAGGGGGCTAAGCAATCAGCCCCAGCATTTT
15	TRBV3-1/TRBV3-2	-	-	TRBJ1-6	CASSQRRNNNSPLHF	TGTGCCAGCAGCCAAAGGAGGAACAATAATTCACCCCTCCACTTT
16	TRBV11-2	-	-	TRBJ1-2	CASSLVSRQTNYGYTF	TGTGCCAGCAGCTTAGTGTCTCGCCAGACTAACTATGGCTACACCTTC
14	TRBV18	-	-	TRBJ1-1	CASSPVTGNTEAFF	TGTGCCAGCTCACCCGTAACAGGTAACACTGAAGCTTTCTTT
17	TRBV3-1/TRBV3-2	-	-	TRBJ1-6	CASSPTTARVRYSPLHF	TGTGCCAGCAGCCCAACGACCGCCAGGGTAAGGTACTCACCCCTCCACTTT
15	TRBV11-2	-	-	TRBJ2-5	CASSLSGAIQETQYF	TGTGCCAGCAGCTTAAGCGGTGCCATCCAAGAGACCCAGTACTTC
15	TRBV14	-	TRBD2	TRBJ2-7	CASSHYRGLAGEQYF	TGTGCCAGCAGCCACTACAGGGGACTAGCAGGCGAGCAGTACTTC
13	TRBV2	-	-	TRBJ1-1	CASSVSRNTEAFF	TGTGCCAGCAGTGTCTCCAGGAACACTGAAGCTTTCTTT
13	TRBV15	-	-	TRBJ2-2	CATSRDLSGELFF	TGTGCCACCAGCAGAGATTTGAGCGGGGAGCTGTTTTTT
14	TRBV24-1	-	-	TRBJ1-6	CATRTGTRGSPLHF	TGTGCCACCAGGACCGGGACTCGGGGGTCACCCCTCCACTTT
14	TRBV19	-	-	TRBJ1-6	CASSKSPGNSPLHF	TGTGCCAGTAGTAAGAGCCCGGGTAATTCACCCCTCCACTTT
15	TRBV5-1	-	-	TRBJ1-5	CASSLGAYSNQPQHF	TGCGCCAGCAGCTTGGGGGCTTATAGCAATCAGCCCCAGCATTTT
14	TRBV2	-	-	TRBJ1-3	CASSGRVSGNTIYF	TGTGCCAGCAGCGGGCGGGTATCAGGAAACACCATATATTTT
16	TRBV7-8	-	-	TRBJ1-1	CASSSRGGAVNTEAFF	TGTGCCAGCAGCTCACGGGGGGGGGCAGTGAACACTGAAGCTTTCTTT
14	TRBV10-3	-	-	TRBJ2-5	CAISEQGSRETQYF	TGTGCCATCAGTGAACAGGGCAGTCGAGAGACCCAGTACTTC
14	TRBV11-3	few	TRBD2	TRBJ2-1	CASSLGPAGNEQFF	TGTGCCAGCAGCCTCGGCCCAGCGGGGAATGAGCAGTTCTTC
14	TRBV2	-	-	TRBJ2-1	CASSGLLDYNEQFF	TGTGCCAGCAGTGGCTTACTAGACTACAATGAGCAGTTCTTC
15	TRBV6-5	-	TRBD1	TRBJ2-7	CASSYSWDRGYEQYF	TGTGCCAGCAGTTACAGTTGGGACAGGGGCTACGAGCAGTACTTC
12	TRBV29-1	-	-	TRBJ1-2	CSVAPGNYGYTF	TGCAGCGTAGCTCCGGGAAACTATGGCTACACCTTC
13	TRBV10-3	-	-	TRBJ1-2	CAIIFQSLYGYTF	TGTGCCATCATTTTCCAGTCGCTCTATGGCTACACCTTC
12	TRBV29-1	-	-	TRBJ2-1	CSVERGGAEQFF	TGCAGCGTTGAAAGAGGTGGGGCTGAGCAGTTCTTC
12	TRBV3-1/TRBV3-2	-	-	TRBJ1-1	CASTGEHTEAFF	TGTGCCAGCACCGGGGAGCACACTGAAGCTTTCTTT
15	TRBV4-2	once	-	TRBJ2-7	CASSQDQRAPYEQYF	TGTGCCAGCAGCCAAGATCAGCGGGCCCCCTACGAGCAGTACTTC
17	TRBV4-1	-	TRBD1	TRBJ2-2	CASSQAWGQEDTGELFF	TGCGCCAGCAGCCAAGCTTGGGGACAGGAAGACACCGGGGAGCTGTTTTTT
14	TRBV3-1/TRBV3-2	once	TRBD1	TRBJ1-5	CASSLRQGDQPQHF	TGTGCCAGCAGCCTGAGACAGGGGGATCAGCCCCAGCATTTT
15	TRBV11-3	-	TRBD1	TRBJ2-7	CASSLGQGASYEQYF	TGTGCCAGCAGCTTAGGCCAGGGGGCGTCCTACGAGCAGTACTTC
11	TRBV6-5	-	-	TRBJ1-2	CASSSGNGYTF	TGTGCCAGCAGTTCAGGGAATGGCTACACCTTC
12	TRBV11-2	-	-	TRBJ2-1	CASTRGSNEQFF	TGTGCCAGCACCCGGGGTTCGAATGAGCAGTTCTTC
14	TRBV2	-	-	TRBJ2-7	CASSLRASSYEQYF	TGTGCCAGCAGCCTCAGGGCCAGCTCCTACGAGCAGTACTTC